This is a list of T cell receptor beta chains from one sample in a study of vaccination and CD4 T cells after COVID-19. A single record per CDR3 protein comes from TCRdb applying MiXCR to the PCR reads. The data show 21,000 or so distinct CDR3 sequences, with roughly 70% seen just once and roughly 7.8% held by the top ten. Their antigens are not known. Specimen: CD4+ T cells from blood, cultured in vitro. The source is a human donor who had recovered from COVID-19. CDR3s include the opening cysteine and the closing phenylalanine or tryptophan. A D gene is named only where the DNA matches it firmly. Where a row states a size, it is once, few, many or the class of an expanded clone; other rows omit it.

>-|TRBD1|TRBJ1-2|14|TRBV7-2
TGTGCCAGCAGCCCAAACAGGGGATTTGGGGGCTACACCTTC
CASSPNRGFGGYTF
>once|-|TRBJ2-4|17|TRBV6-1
TGTGCCAGCAGTCCAAGACCGACAGGACTAGCCAAAAACATTCAGTACTTC
CASSPRPTGLAKNIQYF
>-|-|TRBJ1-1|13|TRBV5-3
TGTGCCAGAAGCTGCCGGGCCCCTCCCGAAGCTTTCTTT
CARSCRAPPEAFF
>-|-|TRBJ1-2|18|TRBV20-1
TGCAGTGCTAGAGATGCCACCGGACAGAGCATGTATTCCTATGGCTACACCTTC
CSARDATGQSMYSYGYTF
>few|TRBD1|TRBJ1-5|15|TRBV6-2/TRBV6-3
TGTGCCAGCAGCAGCGGACAGGGGGCCTATCAGCCCCAGCATTTT
CASSSGQGAYQPQHF
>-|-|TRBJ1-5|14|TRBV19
TGTGCCAGTAGTACTTCTTTCGGGGGGAAGCCCCAGCATTTT
CASSTSFGGKPQHF
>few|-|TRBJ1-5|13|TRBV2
TGTGCCAGCAGTGGGGGGACTACGCAGCCCCAGCATTTT
CASSGGTTQPQHF
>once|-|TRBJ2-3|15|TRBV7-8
TGTGCCAGCAGCTTAGGGGGTCCCCACACAGATACGCAGTATTTT
CASSLGGPHTDTQYF
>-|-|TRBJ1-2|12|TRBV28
TGTGCCAGCAGTTCAGACCGAATGGGCTACACCTTC
CASSSDRMGYTF
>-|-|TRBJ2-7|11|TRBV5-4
TGTGCCAGCATAGGAGCCTACGAGCAGTACTTC
CASIGAYEQYF
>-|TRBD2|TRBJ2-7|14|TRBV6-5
TGTGCCAGCAGTTCGACTAGCGGACCGTACGAGCAGTACTTC
CASSSTSGPYEQYF
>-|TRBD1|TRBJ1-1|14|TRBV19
TGTGCCAGTAGGAGGGGGCGACAGGTCACTGAAGCTTTCTTT
CASRRGRQVTEAFF
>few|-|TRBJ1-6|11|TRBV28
TGTGCCACCATGGCTGGATCACCCCTCCACTTT
CATMAGSPLHF
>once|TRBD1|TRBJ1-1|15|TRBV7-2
TGTGCCAGCAGCGGCCGACAGGGGTTGAACACTGAAGCTTTCTTT
CASSGRQGLNTEAFF
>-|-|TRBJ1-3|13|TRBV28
TGTGCCAGCATAGATCACTCTGGAAACACCATATATTTT
CASIDHSGNTIYF
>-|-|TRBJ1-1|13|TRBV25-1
TGTGCCAGCAGTGAATATCGGAACACTGAAGCTTTCTTT
CASSEYRNTEAFF
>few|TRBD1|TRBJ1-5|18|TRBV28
TGTGCCAGCAGTTTCGACAGGGGGCAGCCCTATAGCAATCAGCCCCAGCATTTT
CASSFDRGQPYSNQPQHF
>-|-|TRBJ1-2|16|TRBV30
TGTGCCTGGAGTGTACTGGGGCCATTTGGGGCGTATGGCTACACCTTC
CAWSVLGPFGAYGYTF
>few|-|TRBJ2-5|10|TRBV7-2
TGTGCCAGCAGCGTCAAGACCCAGTACTTC
CASSVKTQYF
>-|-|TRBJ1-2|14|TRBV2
TGTGCCAGCAAGTTAGGGAGGACTATTTTTGGCTACACCTTC
CASKLGRTIFGYTF
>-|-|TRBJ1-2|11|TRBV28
TGTGCCAGCAGATTGAACTATGGCTACACCTTC
CASRLNYGYTF
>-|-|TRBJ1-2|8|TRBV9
TGTCACACCGGGGGCTACACCTTC
CHTGGYTF
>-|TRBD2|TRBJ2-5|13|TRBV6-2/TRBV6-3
TGTGCCAGCAGTCGAACGGGGGGGGAGACCCAGTACTTC
CASSRTGGETQYF
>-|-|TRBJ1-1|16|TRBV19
TGTGCCAGTAGCCCCTCCACCGGGACCCACTCCTATGAAGCTTTCTTT
CASSPSTGTHSYEAFF
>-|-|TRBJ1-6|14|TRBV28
TGTGTCACTCATAGTGAGGGGGATAATTCACCCCTCCACTTT
CVTHSEGDNSPLHF
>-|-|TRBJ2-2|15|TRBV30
TGTGCCTGGAGTGTAGGGTTTCAGGGTACAGGGGAGCTGTTTTTT
CAWSVGFQGTGELFF
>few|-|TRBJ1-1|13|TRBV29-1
TGCAGCGTTGAAGGTAGGCCAGGCACTGAAGCTTTCTTT
CSVEGRPGTEAFF
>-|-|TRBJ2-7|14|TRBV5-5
TGTGCCAGCACCTTAGGGGGGAGCTCCTACGAGCAGTACTTC
CASTLGGSSYEQYF
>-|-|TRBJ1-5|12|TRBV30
TGTGCCTGGAGTGCCGGGGGACAGCCCCAGCATTTT
CAWSAGGQPQHF
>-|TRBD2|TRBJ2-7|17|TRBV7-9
TGTGCCAGCAGCTTAGTGTCGGGGCTAGCGGAAAGGGACGAGCAGTACTTC
CASSLVSGLAERDEQYF
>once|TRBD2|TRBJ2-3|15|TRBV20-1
TGCAGTGCTAGGCCTACTAGCGGGAGCACAGATACGCAGTATTTT
CSARPTSGSTDTQYF
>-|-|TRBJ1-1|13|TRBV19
TGTGCCAGTAGTACCTTCACGGGCACTGAAGCTTTCTTT
CASSTFTGTEAFF
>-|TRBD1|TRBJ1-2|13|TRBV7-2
TGTGCCAGCAGCGAACAGGGGAAAAATGGCTACACCTTC
CASSEQGKNGYTF
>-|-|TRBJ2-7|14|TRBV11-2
TGTGCCAGCAGCACCTCCCTACAGGGTAACGAGCAGTACTTC
CASSTSLQGNEQYF
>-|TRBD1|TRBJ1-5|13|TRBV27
TGTGCCAGCAGTCTAAGGACAGGGAGAATCCAGCATTTT
CASSLRTGRIQHF
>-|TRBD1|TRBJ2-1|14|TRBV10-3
TGTGCCATCAGTGACAGGGGGCTTTCGGGTGAGCAGTTCTTC
CAISDRGLSGEQFF
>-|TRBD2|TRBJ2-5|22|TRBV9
TGTGCCAGCAGCGTAGGCACAACAACTAGCGGGAGGCGTTCCGGGGCACAAGAGACCCAGTACTTC
CASSVGTTTSGRRSGAQETQYF
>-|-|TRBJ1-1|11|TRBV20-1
TGCAGTGCTTACAGGGTAACTGAAGCTTTCTTT
CSAYRVTEAFF
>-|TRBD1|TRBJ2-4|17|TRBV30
TGTGCCTGGGAGGACAGGGGGGGGATTCTAGCCAAAAACATTCAGTACTTC
CAWEDRGGILAKNIQYF
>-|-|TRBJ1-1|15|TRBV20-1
TGCAGTGCTAGAGATCGGGGGGCTCCGAACACTGAAGCTTTCTTT
CSARDRGAPNTEAFF
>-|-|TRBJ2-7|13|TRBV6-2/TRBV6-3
TGTGCCAGCAGCCGAACAGGGAACTACGAGCAGTACTTC
CASSRTGNYEQYF
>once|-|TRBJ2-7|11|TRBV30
TGTGCCTGGAGTACTGGCTACGAGCAGTACTTC
CAWSTGYEQYF
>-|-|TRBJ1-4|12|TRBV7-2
TGTGCCAGCAGCAAGACGAGTGAAAAACTGTTTTTT
CASSKTSEKLFF
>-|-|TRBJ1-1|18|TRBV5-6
TGTGCCAGCAGCTTTTGGTCGGGGGCGAGCACTACGAACACTGAAGCTTTCTTT
CASSFWSGASTTNTEAFF
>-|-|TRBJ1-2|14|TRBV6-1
TGTGCCAGCAGTCCCACGGGGGGGTTGGGCGGCTACACCTTC
CASSPTGGLGGYTF
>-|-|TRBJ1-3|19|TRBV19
TGTGCCAGTAGTATAGCCCCTCGTTTTATGAAGAGCTCTGGAAACACCATATATTTT
CASSIAPRFMKSSGNTIYF
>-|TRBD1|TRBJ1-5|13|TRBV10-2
TGCGCCAGCAGGGGGACAGGGATCCAGCCCCAGCATTTT
CASRGTGIQPQHF
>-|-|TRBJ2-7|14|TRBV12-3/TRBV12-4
TGTGCCAGCAGTTCCGGGTACGGGCGTTACGAGCAGTACTTC
CASSSGYGRYEQYF
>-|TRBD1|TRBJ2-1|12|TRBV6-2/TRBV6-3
TGTGCCAGTTCCAGAGACAGGGATGAGCAGTTCTTC
CASSRDRDEQFF
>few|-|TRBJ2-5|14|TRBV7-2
TGTGCCAGCAGCTTAGCGGGAGGGGGAGAGACCCAGTACTTC
CASSLAGGGETQYF
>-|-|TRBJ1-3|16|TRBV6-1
TGTGCCAGCAGGCCCCCAATGGAAGGGGCGGGAAACACCATATATTTT
CASRPPMEGAGNTIYF
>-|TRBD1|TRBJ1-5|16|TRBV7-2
TGTGCCAGCAGCTTAGGAGGGCAGGGGGCCGGGCAGCCCCAGCATTTT
CASSLGGQGAGQPQHF